The 20 T cell receptor beta chains presented below share a single source sample, sequenced in a study of cytomegalovirus exposure and HLA in healthy donors. Some clones are missing from TCRdb's copy, which holds only in-frame ones; the method was immunoSEQ multiplex PCR. Here the sample spans about 280,000 clones, approximately 90% being singletons. Sequencing was performed on PBMCs. These receptors were obtained from a woman aged 18-29 years in good health and CMV-seronegative.

This clone was recorded only once. This chain links TRBV28 with TRBJ2-3, with 8 bases identical to TRBD1. V lost 2 bases to trimming and J lost 4 bases; unmatched junction nucleotides: 2. The germline V gene has CDR1 MDHEN and CDR2 SYDVKM. The CDR3 has 14 amino acids. The CDR3 here is CASSLRQGPDTQYF. The CDR3 bases are TGTGCCAGCAGTTTAAGACAGGGGCCAGATACGCAGTATTTT.

This rearrangement joins TRBV28 to TRBJ1-2; perhaps TRBD1 as D (6 bases). The CDR3 runs to 12 residues. CDR1 and CDR2 from the germline V gene are MDHEN and SYDVKM. Trimming took off 4 bases at V and 8 bases at J, with 11 bases between the two ends. CDR3 protein: CASSSNRAGYTF. For the CDR3, the DNA is TGTGCCAGCAGTTCCAACAGGGCCGGCTACACCTTC.

The rearrangement links TRBV5-1 to TRBJ2-5; 13 bases agree with TRBD2. V was clipped by 0 bases and J by 4 bases; unmatched bases: 12. Germline CDR1 and CDR2: SGHRS and YFSETQ. The CDR3 loop spans 19 amino acids. The CDR3 is CASSLVGGIGLAGVETQYF. CDR3 in DNA: TGCGCCAGCAGCTTGGTTGGAGGGATCGGACTAGCGGGAGTAGAGACCCAGTACTTC. Full variable domain (missing parts from reference TRBV5-1 and TRBJ2-5): KAGVTQTPRYLIKTRGQQVTLSCSPISGHRSVSWYQQTPGQGLQFLFEYFSETQRNKGNFPGRFSGRQFSNSRSEMNVSTLELGDSALYLCASSLVGGIGLAGVETQYFGPGTRLLVL.

Only one count was recorded for this clone. The chain recombines TRBV28 with TRBJ1-2, with 8 nucleotides matching TRBD1. In germline, CDR1 is MDHEN, CDR2 SYDVKM. V gave up 4 bases and J gave up 7 bases; unmatched junction bases: 5. The CDR3 spans 13 residues. The CDR3 sequence: CASSSAGQAGYTF. CDR3 nucleotide sequence: TGTGCCAGCAGTTCAGCGGGACAGGCTGGCTACACCTTC.

The chain couples TRBV14 to TRBJ2-7, with D maybe TRBD2 (5 bases). From germline, CDR1 is SGHDN and CDR2 FVKESK. V was pared by 8 bases and J by 4 bases, with 12 bases between. The CDR3 runs to 12 residues. The CDR3 is CASSGSSYEQYF. The CDR3 coding sequence is TGTGCCAGCTCGGGATCCTCTTACGAGCAGTACTTC.

The rearrangement joins TRBV6-1 to TRBJ2-7, with D possibly being TRBD1 (5 bases). This CDR3 is 14 amino acids long. Trimming shortened V by 2 bases and J by 2 bases, and 10 bases separated the two germline ends. The germline V gene has CDR1 MNHNS and CDR2 SASEGT. CDR3 sequence reads: CASSERTPAYEQYF. CDR3 DNA sequence: TGTGCCAGCAGTGAAAGGACACCTGCCTACGAGCAGTACTTC.

A word on this clone: One junction end does not reproduce the germline sequence, and a read error may be involved. The gene calls are TRBV27 and TRBJ1-1; D unresolved. Germline CDR1 is MNHEY and CDR2 is SMNVEV (reference sequence). The CDR3 length is 13 residues. The DNA for the CDR3 is TGTGCCGGCAGTTGGGCCTCGGGGAGAGAAGCTTTCTTT. Encoded protein: CAGSWASGREAFF.

The chain uses TRBV2 and TRBJ1-3; D remains unclear. The CDR3 has 13 residues. CDR1 SNHLY and CDR2 FYNNEI come from the germline V gene. V dropped 2 bases and J dropped 5 bases, with 7 bases sitting between them. The CDR3 protein is CASSETHRNTIYF. The CDR3 nucleotides read TGTGCCAGCAGTGAAACACACCGAAACACCATATATTTT.

DNA for the CDR3: TGTGCCAGCAGCTTATTATCTTCCGGCGAGCAGTACTTC. This codes for CASSLLSSGEQYF. The chain has TRBV7-2 and TRBJ2-7; no firm D call. The V and J ends lost 2 bases and 6 bases respectively, with 11 bases between them. The CDR3 covers 13 residues. The germline gives CDR1 SGHTA, CDR2 FQGNSA.

The chain has TRBV7-6 and TRBJ2-3; 8 positions match TRBD1. This CDR3 spans 17 amino acids. Germline assignment: CDR1 SGHVS and CDR2 FNYEAQ. The junction had 9 bases not matched to a gene; V was cut back by 3 bases and J by 1 base. This chain's CDR3 is CASSFRSKDRGTDTQYF. CDR3 bases: TGTGCCAGCAGCTTTCGCTCCAAGGACAGGGGCACAGATACGCAGTATTTT.

The V and J genes are TRBV5-6 and TRBJ2-7; 8 nucleotides line up with TRBD2. Germline CDR1 SGHDT, CDR2 YYEEEE. Trimming took 5 bases from V and 0 from J; bases not matched to a gene: 10. The CDR3 totals 16 residues. CDR3 DNA sequence: TGTGCCAGCAGGCGAAACACGGGGGGGGTCTCCTACGAGCAGTACTTC. Encoded protein: CASRRNTGGVSYEQYF.

The chain recombines TRBV2 with TRBJ1-1, with 7 bases fitting TRBD1. The ends lost 6 bases at V and 4 bases at J; junction bases unmatched: 8. Germline assignment: CDR1 SNHLY and CDR2 FYNNEI. The CDR3 is 14 amino acids. CDR3 DNA sequence: TGTGCCAGCAGACCCGACAGGGTGAGCACTGAAGCTTTCTTT. Its protein is CASRPDRVSTEAFF. The entire variable domain, with the rest obtained from reference TRBV2 and TRBJ1-1, is as follows: EPEVTQTPSHQVTQMGQEVILRCVPISNHLYFYWYRQILGQKVEFLVSFYNNEISEKSEIFDDQFSVERPDGSNFTLKIRSTKLEDSAMYFCASRPDRVSTEAFFGQGTRLTVV.

This clone was observed a handful of times. The chain is built from TRBV7-3 and TRBJ1-1; D gene uncertain. CDR1 and CDR2 (germline): SGHTA, FQGTGA. Trimming took off 4 bases at V and 0 bases at J, with 9 bases between the two ends. The CDR3 is made up of 14 amino acids. CDR3 sequence: CASSSGGMNTEAFF. CDR3 bases: TGTGCCAGCAGCTCGGGAGGGATGAACACTGAAGCTTTCTTT.

A few counts support this clone. The chain uses TRBV7-2 and TRBJ1-5; a possible D gene is TRBD1 (6 bases). The CDR3 contains 15 residues. Looked up from germline, CDR1 is SGHTA and CDR2 is FQGNSA. V was trimmed by 4 bases and J by 5 bases, leaving 15 bases between them. CDR3 bases: TGTGCCAGCAGCTGGGGCAGGGGATATGATCAGCCCCAGCATTTT. Translating it yields CASSWGRGYDQPQHF.

This chain links TRBV5-6 with TRBJ2-3; D ambiguous. Trimming took off 1 base at V and 4 bases at J, with 7 bases between the two ends. The V gene's germline CDR1 is SGHDT and CDR2 YYEEEE. The CDR3 totals 13 residues. CDR3 residues: CASSLQNSDTQYF. The CDR3 DNA sequence: TGTGCCAGCAGCTTGCAGAATTCAGATACGCAGTATTTT.

The DNA of the CDR3 is TGTGCCTGGAGTGTAGGTTTAGGGGGCTCTGAAGCTTTCTTT. Its protein product is CAWSVGLGGSEAFF. The chain has TRBV30 and TRBJ1-1, with TRBD1 matching 7 bases. V dropped 0 bases and J dropped 6; count of bases not matched to a gene: 7. The germline V gene encodes CDR1 GTSNPN and CDR2 SVGIG (reference sequence). This CDR3 spans 14 amino acids.

The V call is TRBV27, the J call TRBJ1-1; 7 bases are shared with TRBD1. This CDR3 comprises 18 residues. Germline trimming cut 2 bases from V and 3 bases from J; bases unmatched to any gene: 15. Germline lookup yields CDR1 MNHEY and CDR2 SMNVEV (reference sequence). CDR3 sequence reads: CASSLGGRGISRHTEAFF. CDR3 in DNA: TGTGCCAGCAGTTTAGGGGGCAGGGGGATTTCACGGCACACTGAAGCTTTCTTT.

The CDR3 loop is CASSPDRVVYNEQFF. CDR3 bases: TGTGCCAGCAGCCCGGACAGGGTCGTCTACAATGAGCAGTTCTTC. The chain is built from TRBV7-9 and TRBJ2-1, with 8 bases fitting TRBD1. Germline V gene data show CDR1 as SEHNR and CDR2 as FQNEAQ (reference sequence). V was pared by 5 bases and J by 3 bases, with 6 bases of the junction left unmatched. The CDR3 has 15 residues. Full variable domain (remainder filled in from reference TRBV7-9 and TRBJ2-1): DTGVSQNPRHKITKRGQNVTFRCDPISEHNRLYWYRQTLGQGPEFLTYFQNEAQLEKSRLLSDRFSAERPKGSFSTLEIQRTEQGDSAMYLCASSPDRVVYNEQFFGPGTRLTVL.

The chain employs TRBV28 and TRBJ1-3; the match to TRBD1 covers 8 bases. This CDR3 comprises 17 residues. Trimming took 4 bases from V and 2 from J; bases not matched to a gene: 10. The germline V gene has CDR1 MDHEN and CDR2 SYDVKM. The CDR3 nucleotides read TGTGCCAGCAGTTCACTCTCCCAGGGGGCTACTGGAAACACCATATATTTT. This translates into CASSSLSQGATGNTIYF. The full variable domain, completed using reference TRBV28 and TRBJ1-3, is DVKVTQSSRYLVKRTGEKVFLECVQDMDHENMFWYRQDPGLGLRLIYFSYDVKMKEKGDIPEGYSVSREKKERFSLILESASTNQTSMYLCASSSLSQGATGNTIYFGEGSWLTVV.

The CDR3 spells CASSPGVVGNQPQHF. CDR3 DNA: TGTGCCAGCTCCCCCGGGGTGGTAGGGAATCAGCCCCAGCATTTT. This rearrangement joins TRBV9 to TRBJ1-5; D is unclear. V lost 7 bases, J lost 4 bases, and 18 bases lay in between. The CDR3 consists of 15 residues. CDR1 is SGDLS and CDR2 is YYNGEE in the germline V gene.